This TCR beta chain was observed in a study of T cell repertoires in cytomegalovirus infection. TCRdb used MiXCR to reprocess the reads, holding one entry per CDR3 protein. The table lists more than 140,000 distinct CDR3 sequences, approximately 5.9% of them singletons, with more than 15% in the top ten. This clonotype was counted between two and nine times. This receptor was obtained from a human donor in good health (CMV status not recorded). Some clones in this sample may be carry-over from other donors' samples. Material for sequencing was PBMCs.

The DNA of the CDR3 is TGCAGTGCTAGAGAAACAGGGAGAAATGATGGCTACACCTTC. Its protein product is CSARETGRNDGYTF. V usage is TRBV20-1 and J usage is TRBJ1-2; a weak D match, TRBD1 (6 bases). Germline CDR1 and CDR2: DFQATT and SNEGSKA (reference sequence). V lost 0 bases, J lost 6 bases, and 14 bases lay in between. The CDR3 runs 14 residues.